This TCR beta chain derives from a study of beta chain features in type 1 diabetes. Broader study findings: A potential PCR bias toward shorter templates would be equal in patient and control samples.

This clone has more than one count but fewer than ten. Antigen: not known. All of the isolated RNA was reverse transcribed, so expressed TCRB transcripts were sequenced. Libraries were prepared by immunoSEQ multiplex PCR; TCRdb keeps only in-frame clonotypes and omits some of them. Among about 930,000 clones, 15% to 20% were seen once, and the ten largest hold 0.023%. Germline CDR1 is LNHDA and CDR2 is SQIVND (reference sequence). Trimming stripped 6 bases from V and 7 bases from J, with 18 bases between. The CDR3 loop spans 14 amino acids. The chain links TRBV19 to TRBJ2-5; possibly TRBD1 or TRBD2 for D (5 bases each). The sequence came from a woman in her late teens or twenties in good health. The sequenced sample was naive CD4+ T cells from blood. CDR3 in DNA: TGTGCCAGTAGAATCGCTGGGGGACCGGGGACCCAGTACTTC. This gives the protein CASRIAGGPGTQYF.